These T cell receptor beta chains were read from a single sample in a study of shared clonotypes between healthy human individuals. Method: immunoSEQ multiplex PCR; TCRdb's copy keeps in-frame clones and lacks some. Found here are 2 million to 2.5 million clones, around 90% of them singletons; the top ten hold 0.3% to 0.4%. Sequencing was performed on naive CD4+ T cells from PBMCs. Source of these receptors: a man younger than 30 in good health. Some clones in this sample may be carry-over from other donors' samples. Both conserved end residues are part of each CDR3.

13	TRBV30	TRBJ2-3	CAWRGRPTDTQYF
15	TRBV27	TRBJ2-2	CASSSTGVNTGELFF
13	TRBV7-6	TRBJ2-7	CASSGGRGYEQYF
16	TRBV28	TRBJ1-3	CASSLPPGPRRNTIYF
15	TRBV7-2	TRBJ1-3	CASRGGSSSGNTIYF
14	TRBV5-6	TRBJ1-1	CASSLGPLNTEAFF
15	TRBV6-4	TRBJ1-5	CASRVNSGSNQPQHF
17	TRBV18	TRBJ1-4	CASSPRSPRATNEKLFF
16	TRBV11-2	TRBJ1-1	CASSSPQGGGSTEAFF
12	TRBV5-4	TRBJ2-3	CASSLESDTQYF
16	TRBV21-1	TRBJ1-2	CASSKAGDIWAYGYTF
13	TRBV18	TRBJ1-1	CASSSDRNTEAFF
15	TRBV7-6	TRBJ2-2	CASSQGQALTGELFF
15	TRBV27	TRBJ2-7	CASSLGLAGVDEQYF
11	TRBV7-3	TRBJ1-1	CASTEDPQTFF
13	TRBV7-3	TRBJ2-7	CASSFTSGYEQYF
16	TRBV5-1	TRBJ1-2	CASSLELTGRGYGYTF
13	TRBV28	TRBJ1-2	CASIKGSDYGYTF
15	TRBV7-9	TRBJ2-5	CASSRRQSSGKTQYF